This T cell receptor beta chain was observed in a study of blood T cell repertoires in COVID-19. Looking at the study overall: Samples taken during acute and convalescent COVID-19 were collected in the United States, Italy and Spain. Sources were T cells, B-cell-depleted T cells, or PBMCs; the material itself was cDNA or gDNA.

With 3 bases removed from V and 3 bases from J, the gap between germline ends came to 12 bases. Germline V lookup: CDR1 SGHDT, CDR2 YYEEEE. The CDR3 extends over 14 amino acids. Seattle patients were enrolled while actively infected and followed longitudinally. As processed by the authors: Nucleated cell number was recorded as an estimate derived from reference gene primer amplification. TCRdb's table, derived via immunoSEQ multiplex PCR, lists solely in-frame clones and lacks some. The V and J calls and clone size come from that table; D and trimming were worked out from the DNA. The table includes 95,000 to 150,000 clones, nearly 90% detected once. The table lists this clone with a count of one.

The specimen was peripheral blood. This clonotype originated in an older woman with COVID-19, enrolled during active disease. V and J are TRBV5-6 and TRBJ1-1, with D possibly matching TRBD1 (6 bases). CDR3 DNA: TGTGCCAGCAGCTACGGACAGATCTACACTGAAGCTTTCTTT. It translates to CASSYGQIYTEAFF.